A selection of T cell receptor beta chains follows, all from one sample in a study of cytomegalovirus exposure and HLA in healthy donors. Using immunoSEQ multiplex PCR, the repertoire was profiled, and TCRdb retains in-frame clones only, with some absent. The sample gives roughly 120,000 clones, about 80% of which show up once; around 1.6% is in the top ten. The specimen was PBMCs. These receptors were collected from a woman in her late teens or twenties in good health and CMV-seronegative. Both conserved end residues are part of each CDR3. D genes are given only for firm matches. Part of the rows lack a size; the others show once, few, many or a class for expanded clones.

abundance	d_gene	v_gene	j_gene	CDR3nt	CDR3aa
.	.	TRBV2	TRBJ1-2	TGTGCCAGCACCGCGGGGGGATACGGCTACACCTTC	CASTAGGYGYTF
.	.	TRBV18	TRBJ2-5	TGTGCCAGCTCACCACCGAAGCCCCTAGGGAGCCAAGAGACCCAGTACTTC	CASSPPKPLGSQETQYF
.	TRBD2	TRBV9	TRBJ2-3	TGTGCCAGCAGCGTTAGCGGGAGGGCCGAGACAGATACGCAGTATTTT	CASSVSGRAETDTQYF
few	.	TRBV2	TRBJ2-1	TGTGCCAGCATGGTCTCCTACTCCTACAATGAGCAGTTCTTC	CASMVSYSYNEQFF
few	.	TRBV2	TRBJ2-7	TGTGCCAGCAGTGAAGACGGGGGATACCTCTACGAGCAGTACTTC	CASSEDGGYLYEQYF
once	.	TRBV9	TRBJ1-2	TGTGCCAGCAGCGTAGTTGGATCAGGGGTGGATGGCTACACCTTC	CASSVVGSGVDGYTF
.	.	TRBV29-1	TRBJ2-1	TGCAGCGCGGGGGAGGTAGATGGGCAGTTCTTC	CSAGEVDGQFF
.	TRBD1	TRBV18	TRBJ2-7	TGTGCCAGCTCACCATTAGGGACAGGGGAGGTCGAGCAGTACTTC	CASSPLGTGEVEQYF
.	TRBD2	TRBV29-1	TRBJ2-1	TGCAGCGTCGGGGGGTACAATGAGCAGTTCTTC	CSVGGYNEQFF
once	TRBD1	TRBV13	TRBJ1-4	TGTGCCAGCAGTCGACAGGGGGAAAATGAAAAACTGTTTTTT	CASSRQGENEKLFF
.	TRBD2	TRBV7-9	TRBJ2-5	TGTGCCAGCAGCTACGGACTAGCGGGACAAGAGACCCAGTACTTC	CASSYGLAGQETQYF
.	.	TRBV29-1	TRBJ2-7	TGCAGCGTTGTAAGGGACACGAGCTCCTACGAGCAGTACTTC	CSVVRDTSSYEQYF
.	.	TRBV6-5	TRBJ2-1	TGTGCCAGCAGTTACTCGATAGGCGCGGGTCGAAAGCAGTTCTTC	CASSYSIGAGRKQFF
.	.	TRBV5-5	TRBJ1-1	TGTGCCAGCAGCTTCGGACAGATGGACACTGAAGCTTTCTTT	CASSFGQMDTEAFF
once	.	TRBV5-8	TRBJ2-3	TGTGCCAGCAGCCGGCGGGAACAGAGAAAAGATACGCAGTATTTT	CASSRREQRKDTQYF
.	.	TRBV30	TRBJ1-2	TGTGCCTGGAGTGTAGGGGGACGCTACACCTTC	CAWSVGGRYTF
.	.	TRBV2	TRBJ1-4	TGTGCCAGCAGTGAAGCTGTAGACACAACAACTAATGAAAAACTGTTTTTT	CASSEAVDTTTNEKLFF
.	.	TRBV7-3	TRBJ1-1	TGTGCCAGCAGCCCTTACTTGAACACTGAAGCTTTCTTT	CASSPYLNTEAFF
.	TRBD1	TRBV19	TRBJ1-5	TGTGCCAGTAGTATCGGACAGGGAGGGAATCAGCCCCAGCATTTT	CASSIGQGGNQPQHF
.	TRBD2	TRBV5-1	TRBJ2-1	TGCGCCAGCACATGGGGCGGGGGATCAGGAGAGCAGTTCTTC	CASTWGGGSGEQFF
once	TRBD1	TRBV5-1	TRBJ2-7	TGCGCCAGCAGCCCCCTTGACAGGGAATTGGGGTTCTCCTACGAGCAGTACTTC	CASSPLDRELGFSYEQYF
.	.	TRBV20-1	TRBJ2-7	TGCAGTGTTGGCGGCTCCTACGAGCAGTACTTC	CSVGGSYEQYF
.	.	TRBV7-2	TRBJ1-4	TGTGCCAGCAGCCGTGACAGAGTAGCCGAAAAACTGTTTTTT	CASSRDRVAEKLFF
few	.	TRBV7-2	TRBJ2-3	TGTGCCAGCAGCCAGAGCGGCCAGGCACTAGATACGCAGTATTTT	CASSQSGQALDTQYF
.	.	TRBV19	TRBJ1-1	TGTGCCAGTAGCCTCGGAGGGGACACTGAAGCTTTCTTT	CASSLGGDTEAFF
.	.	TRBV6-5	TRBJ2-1	TGTGCCAGCAGTTATCGGGCGAAGGGGAACAATGAGCAGTTCTTC	CASSYRAKGNNEQFF
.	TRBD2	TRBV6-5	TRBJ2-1	TGTGCCAGCAGGGGACTAGTGGGCAATGAGCAGTTCTTC	CASRGLVGNEQFF
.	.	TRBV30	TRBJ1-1	TGTGCCCGGACGACGGGCGGGGGCACTGAAGCTTTCTTT	CARTTGGGTEAFF
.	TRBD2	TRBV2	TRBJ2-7	TGTGCCAGCAGTGGGACTAGGGCCGAGCAGTACTTC	CASSGTRAEQYF
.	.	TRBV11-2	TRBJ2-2	TGTGCCAGCAGCCCACAGGGAAGCCCCAACACCGGGGAGCTGTTTTTT	CASSPQGSPNTGELFF
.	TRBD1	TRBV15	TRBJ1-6	TGTGCCACCTGCAGCAGACAGGGAGATAATTCACCCCTCCACTTT	CATCSRQGDNSPLHF
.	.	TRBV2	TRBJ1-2	TGTGCCAGCAGTGCACTCGTGTTAGCTAACTATGGCTACACCTTC	CASSALVLANYGYTF
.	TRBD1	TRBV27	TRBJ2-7	TGTGCCAGCAGGCGTGGGACAGGGAGGCACGAGCAGTACTTC	CASRRGTGRHEQYF
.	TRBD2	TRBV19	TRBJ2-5	TGTGCCAGTAGTATAGGGACTAGCGGTGAAGAGACCCAGTACTTC	CASSIGTSGEETQYF
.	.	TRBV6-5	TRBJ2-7	TGTGCCAGCAGTCCTGGACTTTACTACGAGCAGTACTTC	CASSPGLYYEQYF
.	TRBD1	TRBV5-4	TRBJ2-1	TGTGCCAGCAGGCCTCCGGGACAGATGAACAATGAGCAGTTCTTC	CASRPPGQMNNEQFF
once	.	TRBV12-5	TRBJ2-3	TGTGCTAGTGGTTTGGGGAGCGGCCTGCCAGATACGCAGTATTTT	CASGLGSGLPDTQYF